These T cell receptor beta chains were read from a single sample in a study of blood T cells in healthy people across ages. MiXCR was run by TCRdb on the 5' RACE reads, yielding one entry per CDR3 protein. The data contain some 890,000 distinct CDR3 sequences, around 29% of them singletons. The sample also formed part of further work on T cells of mothers and their children.

The source material was blood. Source of these receptors: a middle-aged woman in good health. Both conserved end residues are part of each CDR3. Each record gives: V gene, D gene, J gene, clone size, CDR3 protein, CDR3 DNA. D genes are given only for firm matches. Clone size is not always given. Where it is, it says once, few, many or a class for expanded clones.

TRBV6-1	-	TRBJ2-1	few	CASSSLGTGDEQFF	TGTGCCAGCAGTAGTTTAGGGACCGGCGATGAGCAGTTCTTC
TRBV6-6	-	TRBJ2-7	many	CASSYSQGSYEQYF	TGTGCCAGCAGTTACTCGCAGGGCTCCTACGAGCAGTACTTC
TRBV7-8	-	TRBJ2-7	many	CASSLWSNTKSYEQYF	TGTGCCAGCAGCTTATGGTCGAATACCAAATCTTACGAGCAGTACTTC
TRBV5-1	-	TRBJ2-3	-	CASRPEQGADTQYF	TGCGCCAGCAGGCCTGAGCAAGGAGCGGATACGCAGTATTTT
TRBV20-1	TRBD1	TRBJ1-6	few	CSARTGDGYNSPLHF	TGCAGTGCCAGGACAGGGGATGGCTATAATTCACCCCTCCACTTT
TRBV5-1	TRBD1	TRBJ2-5	-	CASRAQGEQYF	TGCGCCAGCAGAGCCCAGGGGGAGCAGTACTTC
TRBV12-5	TRBD1	TRBJ1-1	-	CASGLGTAEAFF	TGTGCTAGTGGTCTAGGGACAGCAGAAGCTTTCTTT
TRBV20-1	-	TRBJ2-5	many	CSASDDNQETQYF	TGCAGTGCCTCAGACGACAACCAAGAGACCCAGTACTTC
TRBV7-9	-	TRBJ1-2	-	CASSLGTDFPNYGYTF	TGTGCCAGCAGCTTAGGGACAGACTTTCCTAACTATGGCTACACCTTC
TRBV2	-	TRBJ2-1	few	CASSEERGAYNEQFF	TGTGCCAGCAGTGAAGAGAGGGGGGCCTACAATGAGCAGTTCTTC
TRBV6-2/TRBV6-3	-	TRBJ2-3	many	CASSYSSATDTQYF	TGTGCCAGCAGTTACTCGTCAGCTACAGATACGCAGTATTTT
TRBV11-2	TRBD2	TRBJ2-1	few	CASSLATSGGRDNEQFF	TGTGCCAGCAGCTTAGCGACTAGCGGGGGGAGGGACAATGAGCAGTTCTTC
TRBV2	-	TRBJ2-7	few	CASSEVPGVIYEQYF	TGTGCCAGCAGTGAAGTGCCAGGGGTTATCTACGAGCAGTACTTC
TRBV28	-	TRBJ2-5	few	CASSLLGTDQETQYF	TGTGCCAGCAGTTTATTGGGTACTGACCAAGAGACCCAGTACTTC
TRBV10-3	TRBD2	TRBJ2-7	many	CAISDPSGGLISYEQYF	TGTGCCATCAGTGATCCTAGCGGGGGGCTAATCTCCTACGAGCAGTACTTC
TRBV29-1	-	TRBJ1-2	-	CSVERQFYGYTF	TGCAGCGTTGAACGACAGTTCTATGGCTACACCTTC
TRBV24-1	-	TRBJ2-5	few	CATSDSGPGETQYF	TGTGCCACCAGTGATTCCGGACCCGGAGAGACCCAGTACTTC
TRBV5-1	TRBD1	TRBJ1-2	few	CASSPRSGTGLDGYTF	TGCGCCAGCAGCCCTCGTTCAGGGACAGGGTTGGATGGCTACACCTTC
TRBV5-4	TRBD1	TRBJ2-5	-	CASGWDRFQETQYF	TGTGCCAGCGGCTGGGACAGATTCCAAGAGACCCAGTACTTC
TRBV7-2	TRBD1	TRBJ1-2	few	CASSLRRGRQGGYTF	TGTGCCAGCAGCTTACGCAGGGGGCGCCAAGGTGGCTACACCTTC
TRBV7-3	-	TRBJ1-2	many	CASSLSVSYGYTF	TGTGCCAGCAGCTTATCGGTCTCCTATGGCTACACCTTC
TRBV7-9	-	TRBJ2-5	many	CASSSDSDQETQYF	TGTGCCAGCAGCTCCGACAGTGACCAGGAGACCCAGTACTTC
TRBV20-1	-	TRBJ2-1	few	CSAPRRGIDEQFF	TGCAGTGCCCCGAGGCGGGGAATAGATGAGCAGTTCTTC
TRBV7-2	TRBD1	TRBJ1-2	few	CASSSDRVTYGYTF	TGTGCCAGCAGCTCCGACAGGGTCACCTATGGCTACACCTTC
TRBV5-1	TRBD1	TRBJ1-2	few	CASTKEQGNYGYTF	TGCGCCAGCACCAAGGAACAGGGGAACTATGGCTACACCTTC
TRBV19	-	TRBJ1-2	few	CASSMTKNYGYTF	TGTGCCAGTAGTATGACGAAAAACTATGGCTACACCTTC
TRBV5-6	TRBD1	TRBJ2-3	-	CASSPVQGAADTQYF	TGTGCCAGCAGCCCTGTCCAGGGGGCAGCTGATACGCAGTATTTT
TRBV29-1	-	TRBJ2-1	few	CSVEGTGYNEQVF	TGCAGCGTTGAAGGGACTGGGTACAATGAGCAGGTCTTC
TRBV12-3/TRBV12-4	-	TRBJ1-2	many	CASSPRGYGYTF	TGTGCCAGCAGCCCAAGGGGGTATGGCTACACCTTC
TRBV12-3/TRBV12-4	-	TRBJ1-4	-	CASSLRALGEKLFF	TGTGCCAGCAGTTTAAGGGCATTAGGTGAAAAACTGTTTTTT
TRBV10-3	-	TRBJ2-7	few	CTIRDTVSHEQYF	TGTACCATCAGGGACACGGTGAGCCACGAGCAGTACTTC
TRBV9	-	TRBJ2-7	many	CASSPTGDPSYEQYF	TGTGCCAGCAGCCCAACGGGGGACCCTTCGTACGAGCAGTACTTC
TRBV3-1	-	TRBJ2-7	few	CASSHPLGPTSSYEQYF	TGTGCCAGCAGCCATCCCCTTGGACCGACGAGCTCCTACGAGCAGTACTTC
TRBV27	-	TRBJ1-1	-	CASSYRLNTEAFF	TGTGCCAGCAGTTACAGGCTAAACACTGAAGCTTTCTTT
TRBV3-1	-	TRBJ1-2	-	CASSQDATTTDGYTF	TGTGCCAGCAGCCAAGATGCGACGACAACAGATGGCTACACCTTC
TRBV29-1	-	TRBJ2-2	-	CSVKDGRNTGELFF	TGCAGCGTTAAGGACGGGAGAAACACCGGGGAGCTGTTTTTT
TRBV9	TRBD2	TRBJ2-3	few	CASSVGIGGAYTDTQYF	TGTGCCAGCAGCGTAGGTATCGGGGGGGCTTACACAGATACGCAGTATTTT
TRBV29-1	-	TRBJ2-1	many	CSVGLPGRGVEQFF	TGCAGCGTTGGACTACCTGGACGGGGAGTTGAGCAGTTCTTC
TRBV10-3	-	TRBJ2-7	-	CAISVRNEQYF	TGTGCCATCAGTGTAAGAAATGAGCAGTACTTC
TRBV5-1	TRBD1	TRBJ2-7	many	CASSREGQASYEQYF	TGCGCCAGCAGTCGTGAGGGACAGGCCTCCTACGAGCAGTACTTC
TRBV9	-	TRBJ2-5	-	CASSGGPGQETQYF	TGTGCCAGCAGCGGAGGACCAGGACAAGAGACCCAGTACTTC
TRBV20-1	-	TRBJ2-7	many	CSARLITPGPYEQYF	TGCAGTGCTAGACTCATCACACCAGGGCCCTACGAGCAGTACTTC
TRBV28	TRBD1	TRBJ1-4	-	CASSFGRGVEKLFF	TGTGCCAGCAGTTTTGGCAGGGGGGTTGAAAAACTGTTTTTT
TRBV5-1	TRBD1	TRBJ2-7	few	CASSRDSKTYEQYF	TGCGCCAGCAGCCGGGACAGTAAAACCTACGAGCAGTACTTC
TRBV28	-	TRBJ1-4	-	CASSLQSTGGEKLFF	TGTGCCAGCAGTCTCCAATCGACAGGTGGTGAAAAACTGTTTTTT
TRBV7-9	-	TRBJ1-1	-	CASSLSGPMNTEAFF	TGTGCCAGCAGCTTATCAGGACCGATGAACACTGAAGCTTTCTTT
TRBV12-3/TRBV12-4	TRBD1	TRBJ1-2	many	CASRGRRDRGFWKSYGYTF	TGTGCCAGCAGAGGCCGGAGGGACAGGGGGTTCTGGAAGTCGTATGGCTACACCTTC
TRBV5-1	-	TRBJ2-3	few	CASSLDLPGLSTDTQYF	TGCGCCAGCAGCTTGGATCTTCCGGGGCTCTCGACAGATACGCAGTATTTT
TRBV15	-	TRBJ2-7	few	CATSRDTLYEQYF	TGTGCCACCAGCAGAGATACCCTCTACGAGCAGTACTTC
TRBV11-3	-	TRBJ1-6	few	CASSLVENSPLHF	TGTGCCAGCAGCTTAGTGGAAAATTCACCCCTCCACTTT
TRBV5-1	TRBD2	TRBJ2-5	few	CASSWSGGALEETQYF	TGCGCCAGCAGCTGGAGCGGGGGGGCCTTGGAGGAGACCCAGTACTTC